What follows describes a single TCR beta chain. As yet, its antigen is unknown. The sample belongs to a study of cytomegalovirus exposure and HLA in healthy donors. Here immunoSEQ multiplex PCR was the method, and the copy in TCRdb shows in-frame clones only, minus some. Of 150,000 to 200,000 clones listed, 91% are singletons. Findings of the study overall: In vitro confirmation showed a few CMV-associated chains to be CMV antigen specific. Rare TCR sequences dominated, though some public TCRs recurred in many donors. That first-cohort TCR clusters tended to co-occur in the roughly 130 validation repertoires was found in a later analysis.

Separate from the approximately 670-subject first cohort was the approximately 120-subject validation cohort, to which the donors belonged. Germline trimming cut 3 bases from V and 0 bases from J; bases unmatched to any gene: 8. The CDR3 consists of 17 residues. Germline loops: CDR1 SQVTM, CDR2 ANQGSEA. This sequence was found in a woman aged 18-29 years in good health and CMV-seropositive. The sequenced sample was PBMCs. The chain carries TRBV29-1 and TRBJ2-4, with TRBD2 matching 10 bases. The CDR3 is CSVDVAGGPLAKNIQYF. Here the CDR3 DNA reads TGCAGCGTTGACGTAGCGGGAGGTCCTTTAGCCAAAAACATTCAGTACTTC. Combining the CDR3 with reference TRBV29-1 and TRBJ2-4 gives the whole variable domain SAVISQKPSRDICQRGTSLTIQCQVDSQVTMMFWYRQQPGQSLTLIATANQGSEATYESGFVIDKFPISRPNLTFSTLTVSNMSPEDSSIYLCSVDVAGGPLAKNIQYFGAGTRLSVL.